This T cell receptor (beta chain) was identified during a study of identical twins. Only healthy Caucasians were included as donors. TCRdb reanalysed the 5' RACE reads using MiXCR and keeps one entry per CDR3 protein. The sample has hundreds of thousands of distinct CDR3 sequences; 20% to 25% are singletons. The CDR3 is made up of 13 amino acids. V dropped 7 bases and J dropped 2; count of bases not matched to a gene: 4. Germline V CDR1 and CDR2: SQVTM, ANQGSEA. With respect to this clonotype: The antigen is not known.

Study-wide results and caveats: Carriage of fewer insertions was seen in abundant cord blood beta clonotypes, whereas memory repertoires showed none.

The same data also went into a second study, on yellow fever vaccine responses in identical twins.

The sequenced sample was CD4+ T cells sorted from blood. This chain joins TRBV29-1 and TRBJ1-4; 7 bases match TRBD1. The sequence came from a woman under 30 in good health. CDR3 coding DNA: TGCAGCGCCGCAGGGGGGACTAATGAAAAACTGTTTTTT. It is translated as CSAAGGTNEKLFF.